The rows below give T cell receptor beta chains drawn from one sample of a study of blood T cell repertoires in COVID-19. Produced via immunoSEQ multiplex PCR; TCRdb's table is partial and in-frame only. The data hold around 320,000 clones, with approximately 90% observed a single time. Sequencing was carried out using PBMCs or T cells enriched from blood (not recorded which). Source of these receptors: a woman aged 25 to 39 who had been exposed to COVID-19. Each CDR3 is given with its conserved first and last residue. The D gene is left open where the match is weak. Some rows have no size entry. The others give once, few or many, or a class for an expanded clone.

j_gene | d_gene | abundance | v_gene | len | CDR3nt | CDR3aa
TRBJ2-2 | TRBD1 | . | TRBV5-1 | 13 | TGCGCCAGCATCGGACAGGGACGCGGGGAGCTGTTTTTT | CASIGQGRGELFF
TRBJ1-5 | . | few | TRBV19 | 15 | TGTGCCAGTAGTATTGGACACAGGGGCAATCAGCCCCAGCATTTT | CASSIGHRGNQPQHF
TRBJ1-4 | TRBD1 | . | TRBV6-2/TRBV6-3 | 17 | TGTGCCAGCAGTTTAAACCTTCGGGACAGAAGTAATGAAAAACTGTTTTTT | CASSLNLRDRSNEKLFF
TRBJ1-4 | TRBD1 | . | TRBV7-9 | 16 | TGTGCCAGCAGCTTAATGGCGGGACAGGGTGATGAAAAACTGTTTTTT | CASSLMAGQGDEKLFF
TRBJ2-2 | . | . | TRBV6-5 | 15 | TGTGCCAGCAGTCCTAGACAGGCCTCAACCGGGGAGCTGTTTTTT | CASSPRQASTGELFF
TRBJ2-3 | . | . | TRBV13 | 15 | TGTGCCAGCAGCTCGCTGATTGGAGGGGCCGATACGCAGTATTTT | CASSSLIGGADTQYF
TRBJ1-2 | . | . | TRBV6-1 | 15 | TGTGCCAGCAGTGAAGCAGAGGGCCCGGGCTATGGCTACACCTTC | CASSEAEGPGYGYTF
TRBJ1-2 | . | . | TRBV18 | 12 | TGTGCCAGCTCACGCGGGGACTATGGCTACACCTTC | CASSRGDYGYTF
TRBJ2-4 | TRBD1 | . | TRBV5-1 | 14 | TGCGCCAGCACCGGGACAGGGGGTCAAAACATTCAGTACTTC | CASTGTGGQNIQYF
TRBJ1-4 | TRBD1 | few | TRBV11-2 | 16 | TGTGCCAGCAGACGGGGACAGGGTGGAATTGTGGAAAAACTGTTTTTT | CASRRGQGGIVEKLFF
TRBJ1-5 | . | . | TRBV18 | 18 | TGTGCCAGCTCTCGTGTTCACCAGGACTCATATAGCAATCAGCCCCAGCATTTT | CASSRVHQDSYSNQPQHF
TRBJ1-4 | TRBD1 | . | TRBV9 | 14 | TGTGCCAGCAGCGGCCGGACAGGACTCGAAAAACTGTTTTTT | CASSGRTGLEKLFF
TRBJ1-5 | . | . | TRBV5-8 | 11 | TGTGCCAGCAGCTTAGCTCAGCCCCAGCATTTT | CASSLAQPQHF
TRBJ1-2 | . | . | TRBV5-6 | 14 | TGTGCCAGCAGCTTGACCGCCGGGAGCTATGGCTACACCTTC | CASSLTAGSYGYTF
TRBJ2-3 | . | . | TRBV27 | 17 | TGTGCCAGCAGTTTAACTCCCGCCGGGGGGCGCCGGGATACGCAGTATTTT | CASSLTPAGGRRDTQYF
TRBJ2-2 | TRBD1 | once | TRBV11-3 | 15 | TGTGCCAGCAGCTTGACAGGGGCGAACACCGGGGAGCTGTTTTTT | CASSLTGANTGELFF
TRBJ2-7 | . | . | TRBV27 | 14 | TGTGCCAGCAGTTTATGGGCCCAGGGAAGCGAGCAGTACTTC | CASSLWAQGSEQYF
TRBJ2-7 | . | . | TRBV7-3 | 13 | TGTGCCAGCAGCGTCGACAGGACCTACGAGCAGTACTTC | CASSVDRTYEQYF
TRBJ1-1 | TRBD1 | . | TRBV6-5 | 15 | TGTGCCAGCAGTTACTCCAGGGGGCGACGGACTGAAGCTTTCTTT | CASSYSRGRRTEAFF
TRBJ1-2 | . | . | TRBV5-1 | 15 | TGCGCCAGCAGCCCCTCTGGGGCGACTAACTATGGCTACACCTTC | CASSPSGATNYGYTF
TRBJ2-3 | TRBD2 | once | TRBV24-1 | 18 | TGTGCCACCAGTGAGGGGACTAGCGGGGGGCCCCCGACAGATACGCAGTATTTT | CATSEGTSGGPPTDTQYF
TRBJ2-5 | . | . | TRBV7-9 | 14 | TGTGCCAGCAGCCCCGGTAAAGTCCAAGAGACCCAGTACTTC | CASSPGKVQETQYF